This T cell receptor beta chain was identified in a study of T-cell memory formation after mild COVID-19. At the level of the study: Across donors, TCR clusters were largely donor specific. Study-wide points: Later expanders leaned CD4+, whereas clones that contracted between day 15 and 85 were balanced CD4/CD8.

As to this clonotype: What it binds is unknown.

CDR1 MNHEY and CDR2 SVGAGI come from the germline V gene. V lost 0 bases, J lost 0 bases, and 2 bases stayed unmatched. The CDR3 sequence is 16 residues long. TCRdb re-analysed the 5' RACE reads in MiXCR, keeping a single row per CDR3 protein. The sample gives roughly 110,000 distinct CDR3 sequences, 22% of which show up once; under 50% is in the top ten. The chain carries TRBV6-5 and TRBJ2-1, with TRBD2 matching over 7 bases. Sequencing was performed on PBMCs or a T cell subset sorted from them (not recorded which). This sequence was found in a man in his late teens or twenties who had mild COVID-19 (a few samples of this study predate the infection). Cell type and time point are not known. This CDR3 reads CASSYSGGSSYNEQFF. The CDR3 region has the DNA TGTGCCAGCAGTTACTCGGGGGGGAGCTCCTACAATGAGCAGTTCTTC.